This T cell receptor beta chain was sequenced in a study of response to subunit inactivated influenza vaccine. As to this clonotype: Its antigen is not known.

V dropped 2 bases and J dropped 1 base, with 16 bases sitting between them. The CDR3 extends over 17 amino acids. Overall study findings and caveats: Authors proposed each seasonal influenza vaccination draws in few new T cells.

TCRdb analysed the RT-PCR reads with MiXCR anew, one entry per CDR3 protein. The sample lists 550,000 to 800,000 distinct CDR3 sequences; around 14% were seen once. The chain uses TRBV12-3 or TRBV12-4 and TRBJ2-3; perhaps TRBD2 as D (5 bases). This TCR came from a man in his forties or fifties who received an inactivated influenza vaccine. The specimen comprised PBMCs from blood, sampled 11 to 12 days after vaccination. CDR3 in DNA: TGTGCCAGCAGTTTACACCCGGCTAGCACGGGCACAGATACGCAGTATTTT. This gives the protein CASSLHPASTGTDTQYF.